This T cell receptor (beta chain) originates from a study of blood T cell repertoires in COVID-19. On the study more broadly: Sites in the United States, Italy and Spain provided acute and convalescent COVID-19 samples. From T cells, B-cell-depleted T cells, or PBMCs came the material, which was cDNA or gDNA.

The CDR3 length is 13 residues. CDR1 SGHDN and CDR2 FVKESK come from the germline V gene. V shed 4 bases, J shed 16 bases, and the junction held 6 bases outside the gene matches. Original processing methods: The assay estimated nucleated cells by amplifying reference gene primers. The protocol was immunoSEQ multiplex PCR, while the TCRdb copy is restricted to in-frame clones and leaves out a portion. D and trimming were read from the DNA, whereas the V and J calls and clone size are those reported in that table. The sample has around 140,000 clones; roughly 80% are singletons. Sequencing input: peripheral blood. The chain is built from TRBV14 and TRBJ2-1, with 14 bases identical to TRBD2. The TCR was taken from a woman between 50 and 59 years old with active or convalescent COVID-19. CDR3: CASSPGLAGAIFF. In nucleotides, the CDR3 is TGTGCCAGCAGCCCGGGACTAGCGGGGGCCATATTCTTC.